The 13 T cell receptor beta chains listed next were all sequenced from one sample in a study of cytomegalovirus exposure and HLA in healthy donors. The PCR contained 60 Vbeta and 13 Jbeta primers. The repertoire was sequenced with immunoSEQ multiplex PCR; TCRdb's copy has only in-frame clones and lacks some. Of roughly 89,000 clones in the sample, about 76% are singletons; the top ten hold around a tenth. Material: PBMCs. These receptors all stem from a man aged 25-45 years in good health and CMV-seropositive.

This clone was observed a single time. The chain links TRBV4-1 to TRBJ1-2; 9 bases are a match to TRBD1. V lost 1 base, J lost 4 bases, and 4 bases stayed unmatched. This CDR3 is 15 amino acids long. CDR1 and CDR2 from the germline V gene are MGHRA and YSYEKL. CDR3 region: CASSQVGGQGYGYTF. The CDR3 region has the DNA TGCGCCAGCAGCCAAGTAGGGGGACAGGGCTATGGCTACACCTTC.

This clone was observed once. The chain combines TRBV7-6 with TRBJ2-1, with 7 bases that match TRBD2. Germline CDR1 is SGHVS and CDR2 is FNYEAQ. V lost 3 bases and J lost 12; bases outside the gene matches: 8. The CDR3 runs 13 residues. CDR3 sequence (DNA): TGTGCCAGCAGCTTCGGGGAGGGGAACCGGCAGTTCTTC. Its translation: CASSFGEGNRQFF.

The chain has TRBV2 and TRBJ1-1; 10 positions agree with TRBD1. The length of the CDR3 is 15 residues. CDR1 and CDR2 from the germline V gene are SNHLY and FYNNEI. After removal of 8 bases from V and 0 bases from J, the junction contained 6 bases not matched to a gene. In nucleotides, the CDR3 is TGTGCCAGCCGGGACAGGGGATTTCTGAACACTGAAGCTTTCTTT. This translates into CASRDRGFLNTEAFF.

The gene calls are TRBV9 and TRBJ2-5, with 8 positions matching TRBD2. V dropped 3 bases and J dropped 5; count of bases not matched to a gene: 9. The CDR3 length is 15 residues. CDR1 SGDLS and CDR2 YYNGEE come from the germline V gene. DNA of the CDR3: TGTGCCAGCAGCGCAGGCCTCGGGGGGGCGGAGACCCAGTACTTC. Translating it yields CASSAGLGGAETQYF.

The V and J genes are TRBV11-2 and TRBJ2-7, with D maybe TRBD2 (5 bases). Looked up from germline, CDR1 is SGHAT and CDR2 is FQNNGV. The CDR3 runs 14 residues. The ends were cut back, 5 bases at V and 4 bases at J, with 15 bases in the middle. The CDR3 sequence: CASSPSGRLYEQYF. In nucleotides, the CDR3 is TGTGCCAGCAGCCCGTCAGGAAGACTATACGAGCAGTACTTC.

This chain uses TRBV27 with TRBJ2-1, with TRBD2 matching 9 bases. The CDR3 extends over 17 amino acids. The V and J ends lost 0 bases and 3 bases, in that order; junction bases with no gene match: 6. Germline V gives CDR1 MNHEY, CDR2 SMNVEV (reference sequence). The CDR3 loop reads CASSLSPSGDLYNEQFF. The CDR3 DNA reads TGTGCCAGCAGTTTATCGCCTAGCGGGGACCTCTACAATGAGCAGTTCTTC.

This clone has ten or more counts. The J gene is TRBJ1-2, the V gene TRBV6-1; 7 bases are shared with TRBD1. The CDR3 spans 14 residues. Germline CDR1 and CDR2: MNHNS and SASEGT. V lost 2 bases, J lost 6 bases, and 6 bases stayed unmatched. The CDR3 nucleotides read TGTGCCAGCAGTGAACGACAGGGTCTCGATGGCTACACCTTC. Its protein is CASSERQGLDGYTF.

This clone was observed a single time. The V and J genes are TRBV5-4 and TRBJ2-3; TRBD2 aligns across 12 bases. V dropped 3 bases and J dropped 0; count of bases not matched to a gene: 11. The CDR3 has 19 residues. CDR1 and CDR2 from the germline V gene are SGHNT and YYREEE (reference sequence). As DNA, the CDR3 is TGTGCCAGCAGCTCTCTGTGGCTAGCGGGGGGGAAAAGCACAGATACGCAGTATTTT. Amino acid sequence: CASSSLWLAGGKSTDTQYF.

J is TRBJ2-5 and V is TRBV6-1; D may be TRBD2 (5 bases). Judging by the DNA end, TRBJ2-7 fits better; the J call may be wrong. There are 15 residues in the CDR3. CDR1 is MNHNS, CDR2 SASEGT, per germline. The DNA for the CDR3 is TGTGCCAGCAGTGACTACTCGGGGATCTCCTACGAGCAGTACTTC. Its translation is CASSDYSGISYEQYF.

This clone was seen more than once but under ten times. The chain links TRBV4-3 to TRBJ2-1; TRBD1 aligns across 12 bases. J lost 6 bases, V lost 4 bases, and 7 bases had no gene match. This CDR3 region has 16 residues. Germline CDR1 and CDR2: LGHNA and YSLEER. DNA of the CDR3: TGCGCCAGCAGCCGATTAGGGGACAGGGGGCCCAATGAGCAGTTCTTC. This sequence encodes CASSRLGDRGPNEQFF.

The rearrangement joins TRBV6-4 to TRBJ2-3; TRBD2 agrees at 7 bases. CDR1 MRHNA and CDR2 SNTAGT come from the germline V gene. The CDR3 is made up of 15 amino acids. V shed 4 bases, J shed 0 bases, and the junction held 4 bases outside the gene matches. CDR3 sequence (DNA): TGTGCCAGCAGTGCCTCTAGCGGAAGCACAGATACGCAGTATTTT. Its translation: CASSASSGSTDTQYF.

This rearrangement joins TRBV18 to TRBJ2-1; TRBD2 agrees at 7 bases. Germline values: CDR1 KGHSH, CDR2 LQKENI. Unmatched junction bases numbered 0, after V lost 0 bases and J lost 7 bases. CDR3 length: 13 amino acids. The CDR3 is CASSPPGGNEQFF. The CDR3 nucleotides are TGTGCCAGCTCACCACCGGGGGGGAATGAGCAGTTCTTC.

With regard to this clone: Other DNA sequences in this sample translate to the same CDR3. The chain has TRBV30 and TRBJ2-3, with D tentatively TRBD1 (6 bases). Germline values: CDR1 GTSNPN, CDR2 SVGIG (reference sequence). CDR3 length equals 15 residues. V was pared by 0 bases and J by 0 bases, with 10 bases between. The CDR3 region is CAWSVGTSSTDTQYF. CDR3 nucleotide sequence: TGTGCCTGGAGTGTAGGGACATCTAGCACAGATACGCAGTATTTT.